This T cell receptor (beta chain) is from a study of T cells in Graves' hyperthyroidism and ophthalmopathy. RNA transcripts yielded amplified TCR beta CDR3 regions. RT-PCR in the first round (using the HTBI primer set) targeted the TCR CDR3. TCRdb independently ran MiXCR on the multiplex PCR reads; one entry per CDR3 protein. The table lists some 380,000 distinct CDR3 sequences, approximately 12% of them singletons. PBMCs were collected from a roughly 10 ml volume of fresh peripheral blood. The CDR3 has 14 residues. CDR1 and CDR2 from the germline V gene are LGHDT and YNNKEL (reference sequence). The junction had 5 bases not matched to a gene; V was cut back by 1 base and J by 8 bases.

This sequence originates from a man aged 25 to 40 with Graves' hyperthyroidism that later progressed to Graves' ophthalmopathy. Sequencing used blood. This sequence joins TRBV3-1 and TRBJ1-2; 9 bases match TRBD1. CDR3 protein: CASSQGTGAGGYTF. Written as DNA, the CDR3 is TGTGCCAGCAGCCAAGGGACAGGGGCGGGGGGCTACACCTTC.